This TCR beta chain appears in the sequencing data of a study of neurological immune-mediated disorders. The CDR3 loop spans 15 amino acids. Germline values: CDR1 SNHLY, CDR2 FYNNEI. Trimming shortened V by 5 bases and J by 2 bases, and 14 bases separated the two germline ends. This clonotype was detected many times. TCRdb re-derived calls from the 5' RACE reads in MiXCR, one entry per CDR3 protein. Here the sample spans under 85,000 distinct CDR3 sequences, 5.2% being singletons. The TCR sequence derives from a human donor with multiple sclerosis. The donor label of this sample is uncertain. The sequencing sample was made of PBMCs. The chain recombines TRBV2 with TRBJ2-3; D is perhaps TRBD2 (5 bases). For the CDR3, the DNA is TGTGCCAGCAGTCAACTAGTCGCTATCACAGATACGCAGTATTTT. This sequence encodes CASSQLVAITDTQYF. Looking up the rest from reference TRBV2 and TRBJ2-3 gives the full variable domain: EPEVTQTPSHQVTQMGQEVILRCVPISNHLYFYWYRQILGQKVEFLVSFYNNEISEKSEIFDDQFSVERPDGSNFTLKIRSTKLEDSAMYFCASSQLVAITDTQYFGPGTRLTVL.